The 25 T cell receptor beta chains in this list originate from one sample, sequenced in a study of blood T cell repertoires in COVID-19. The table came from immunoSEQ multiplex PCR; TCRdb's copy has only in-frame clones and leaves some out. There are about 230,000 clones in the sample; 81% occur only once, and roughly 7.9% lies in the top ten. Sequencing was carried out using peripheral blood. Receptor source: a woman older than 75 with acute or convalescent COVID-19.

The chain is built from TRBV5-1 and TRBJ1-4; 8 nucleotides line up with TRBD1. The ends lost 0 bases at V and 4 bases at J; junction bases unmatched: 5. The CDR3 contains 16 residues. Germline CDR1 is SGHRS and CDR2 is YFSETQ. CDR3 loop: CASSLGQGRGNEKLFF. As DNA, the CDR3 is TGCGCCAGCAGCTTGGGACAGGGGAGAGGTAATGAAAAACTGTTTTTT.

In this sample, this clone turned up once. The chain links TRBV3-1 (or the pseudogene TRBV3-2) to TRBJ1-1; D is unclear. The CDR3 extends over 13 amino acids. Germline V gene sequence: CDR1 LGHDT, CDR2 YNNKEL (reference sequence). V was clipped by 6 bases and J by 5 bases, with 13 bases between them. CDR3 protein: CASREGFRTEAFF. DNA of the CDR3: TGTGCCAGCAGGGAGGGTTTCAGAACTGAAGCTTTCTTT.

In its sample, this clone was seen a few times. The chain couples TRBV7-2 to TRBJ2-1, with TRBD2 identical over 7 bases. Trimming took 5 bases from V and 3 from J; bases not matched to a gene: 10. The germline V gene encodes CDR1 SGHTA and CDR2 FQGNSA. The CDR3 contains 16 residues. The CDR3 nucleotides are TGTGCCAGCAGCAACCGCGATAGCGGGTTCTACAATGAGCAGTTCTTC. Its protein is CASSNRDSGFYNEQFF. Full variable domain (remainder filled in from reference TRBV7-2 and TRBJ2-1): GAGVSQSPSNKVTEKGKDVELRCDPISGHTALYWYRQSLGQGLEFLIYFQGNSAPDKSGLPSDRFSAERTGGSVSTLTIQRTQQEDSAVYLCASSNRDSGFYNEQFFGPGTRLTVL.

This clone was seen once. The chain is built from TRBV30 and TRBJ1-5, with D maybe TRBD1 (5 bases). CDR3 length equals 14 residues. CDR1 and CDR2 from the germline V gene are GTSNPN and SVGIG (reference sequence). V was shortened by 0 bases and J by 7 bases, with 13 bases between the two germline ends. CDR3 nucleotide sequence: TGTGCCTGGAGTGTCATTGGGGGGAACCAGCCCCAGCATTTT. Its protein is CAWSVIGGNQPQHF.

This clone showed up just once. The rearrangement joins TRBV2 to TRBJ1-4; a possible D gene is TRBD1 (6 bases). V lost 6 bases, J lost 0 bases, and 11 bases lay in between. This CDR3 contains 15 residues. Germline lookup yields CDR1 SNHLY and CDR2 FYNNEI. Here the CDR3 DNA reads TGTGCCAGCAGACAACAGGGCTCAACTAATGAAAAACTGTTTTTT. It codes for CASRQQGSTNEKLFF.

The J gene is TRBJ2-7, the V gene TRBV6-5, with 7 bases matching TRBD2. Germline V gene sequence: CDR1 MNHEY, CDR2 SVGAGI. The CDR3 length is 12 residues. With V trimmed by 2 bases and J by 5 bases, 0 bases remained unmatched. The DNA for the CDR3 is TGTGCCAGCAGTTACGCGGGGGACGAGCAGTACTTC. It yields the protein CASSYAGDEQYF.

This sequence joins TRBV6-5 and TRBJ2-7, with a possible D match to TRBD2 (7 bases). Per the germline V gene, CDR1 is MNHEY and CDR2 is SVGAGI. Trimming removed 5 bases from V and 2 bases from J, with 16 bases in between. The CDR3 has 15 residues. CDR3 amino acids: CASSPGASGTYEQYF. The CDR3 DNA sequence: TGTGCCAGCAGTCCGGGGGCTAGCGGAACCTACGAGCAGTACTTC.

The rearrangement joins TRBV5-6 to TRBJ1-4; the D is unclear. CDR1 SGHDT and CDR2 YYEEEE come from the germline V gene. There are 13 residues in the CDR3. The ends were cut back, 1 base at V and 6 bases at J, with 7 bases in the middle. Here the CDR3 DNA reads TGTGCCAGCAGCTTGTGGCTGGATGAAAAACTGTTTTTT. Protein product: CASSLWLDEKLFF.

The chain is built from TRBV11-2 and TRBJ2-2; 8 bases agree with TRBD2. Losses at the gene ends were 5 bases for V and 8 bases for J; bases not matched to a gene: 22. CDR1 is SGHAT, CDR2 FQNNGV, per germline. This CDR3 spans 19 amino acids. In DNA form, the CDR3 reads TGTGCCAGCAGCAAAAACCTCCCCTCGCGGGGGGCTTCAAGTGGGGAGCTGTTTTTT. Protein product: CASSKNLPSRGASSGELFF.

The V and J genes are TRBV19 and TRBJ2-1; TRBD1 might be the D (6 bases). V lost 1 base and J lost 5, with 12 bases in between. Per the germline V gene, CDR1 is LNHDA and CDR2 is SQIVND (reference sequence). The CDR3 is 15 residues long. CDR3 nucleotides: TGTGCCAGTAGTATAGGGCAGGGGAGTCACAATGAGCAGTTCTTC. Amino acid sequence: CASSIGQGSHNEQFF. Together with reference TRBV19 and TRBJ2-1, the CDR3 gives the full variable domain: DGGITQSPKYLFRKEGQNVTLSCEQNLNHDAMYWYRQDPGQGLRLIYYSQIVNDFQKGDIAEGYSVSREKKESFPLTVTSAQKNPTAFYLCASSIGQGSHNEQFFGPGTRLTVL.

This clone showed up many times. This chain joins TRBV20-1 and TRBJ1-2; D not resolved. The V and J ends lost 3 bases and 4 bases respectively, with 15 bases between them. The germline CDR1 and CDR2 sequences are DFQATT and SNEGSKA (reference sequence). The CDR3 has 14 residues. As DNA, the CDR3 is TGCAGTGCTAGTGGGCACCAGGTGGCCTATGGCTACACCTTC. It yields the protein CSASGHQVAYGYTF.

The chain employs TRBV3-1 (or the pseudogene TRBV3-2) and TRBJ1-1; 9 bases map to TRBD1. The CDR3 has 15 residues. V lost 5 bases, J lost 7 bases, and 11 bases stayed unmatched. From germline, CDR1 is LGHDT and CDR2 YNNKEL (reference sequence). The CDR3 loop is CASSTTNRGRIEAFF. CDR3 coding DNA: TGTGCCAGCAGCACCACAAACAGGGGGCGTATTGAAGCTTTCTTT.

The genes are TRBV19 and TRBJ1-3; D gene unclear. This CDR3 comprises 16 residues. Looked up from germline, CDR1 is LNHDA and CDR2 is SQIVND (reference sequence). The V gene lost 1 base and the J gene lost 1 base, with 11 bases spanning the gap. The CDR3 loop is CASSIGVGESGNTIYF. CDR3 sequence (DNA): TGTGCCAGTAGTATAGGCGTAGGAGAATCTGGAAACACCATATATTTT.

This chain connects TRBV28 to TRBJ1-5; weak D call: TRBD1 (5 bases). There are 12 residues in the CDR3. Germline V CDR1 and CDR2: MDHEN, SYDVKM. Trimming removed 10 bases from V and 4 bases from J, with 11 bases in between. The CDR3 DNA sequence: TGTGCCACCCTTAGACAGAATCAGCCCCAGCATTTT. Its translation: CATLRQNQPQHF.

This rearrangement joins TRBV4-1 to TRBJ2-3; 8 bases fit TRBD2. Germline loops: CDR1 MGHRA, CDR2 YSYEKL. J gave up 1 base and V 1 base, and 10 bases lay outside the gene matches. CDR3 length: 18 residues. The CDR3 sequence is CASSQGLAIGGGTDTQYF. The DNA of the CDR3 is TGCGCCAGCAGCCAAGGACTAGCGATCGGAGGTGGCACAGATACGCAGTATTTT.

V usage is TRBV3-1 (or the pseudogene TRBV3-2) and J usage is TRBJ1-1; no clear D. Germline V CDR1 and CDR2: LGHDT, YNNKEL (reference sequence). The CDR3 covers 13 residues. V dropped 1 base and J dropped 0 bases, with 3 bases sitting between them. The CDR3: CASSQVLNTEAFF. As DNA, the CDR3 is TGTGCCAGCAGCCAAGTATTGAACACTGAAGCTTTCTTT.

V gene TRBV24-1 combines with J gene TRBJ2-1; D is possibly TRBD2 (6 bases). Germline V gene data show CDR1 as KGHDR and CDR2 as SFDVKD. V was clipped by 9 bases and J by 9 bases, with 17 bases between them. CDR3 length: 13 amino acids. The chain's CDR3 is CATLRRDLGEQFF. The DNA for the CDR3 is TGTGCCACCCTTCGCCGGGACTTAGGTGAGCAGTTCTTC.

The chain uses TRBV28 and TRBJ1-1, with 8 bases identical to TRBD1. J lost 3 bases, V lost 5 bases, and 2 bases had no gene match. This CDR3 comprises 13 residues. The germline gives CDR1 MDHEN, CDR2 SYDVKM. Here the CDR3 reads CASSRQGYTEAFF. In nucleotides, the CDR3 is TGTGCCAGCAGTAGACAGGGGTACACTGAAGCTTTCTTT.

This clone was detected a few times. The gene calls are TRBV11-2 and TRBJ2-3; no definite D call. CDR1 and CDR2 (germline): SGHAT, FQNNGV. The germline V and J ends were trimmed by 7 bases and 0 bases, with 11 bases remaining between them. The CDR3 has 14 amino acids. CDR3 region: CASTVLISTDTQYF. CDR3 in DNA: TGTGCCAGCACAGTCCTGATTAGCACAGATACGCAGTATTTT. Full variable domain (outside the CDR3, taken from reference TRBV11-2 and TRBJ2-3): EAGVAQSPRYKIIEKRQSVAFWCNPISGHATLYWYQQILGQGPKLLIQFQNNGVVDDSQLPKDRFSAERLKGVDSTLKIQPAKLEDSAVYLCASTVLISTDTQYFGPGTRLTVL.

This chain connects TRBV28 to TRBJ2-5; 11 positions agree with TRBD2. The CDR3 consists of 17 residues. Losses at the gene ends were 3 bases for V and 4 bases for J; bases not matched to a gene: 10. Germline V gene lookup returns CDR1 MDHEN and CDR2 SYDVKM. DNA of the CDR3: TGTGCCAGCAGTTTTGGGCCATCTAGCGGGAGGAGAGAGACCCAGTACTTC. Its translation: CASSFGPSSGRRETQYF.

This clone was recorded at least ten times. The chain combines TRBV5-1 with TRBJ2-2, with D possibly being TRBD2 (6 bases). The length of the CDR3 is 14 residues. With 4 bases removed from V and 0 bases from J, the gap between germline ends came to 7 bases. Germline V gene lookup returns CDR1 SGHRS and CDR2 YFSETQ. The DNA of the CDR3 is TGCGCCAGCAGCGGGGGGACGAACACCGGGGAGCTGTTTTTT. This sequence encodes CASSGGTNTGELFF.

This clone was recorded once. This chain connects TRBV6-1 to TRBJ1-1; 7 bases agree with TRBD1. Germline-derived CDR1 and CDR2 are MNHNS and SASEGT. J gave up 5 bases and V 2 bases, and 8 bases lay outside the gene matches. There are 15 residues in the CDR3. The CDR3 DNA reads TGTGCCAGCAGTGAATTCTCCGCAGGGGGAACTGAAGCTTTCTTT. Translation gives CASSEFSAGGTEAFF.

This rearrangement joins TRBV2 to TRBJ2-1; 11 nucleotides line up with TRBD2. The trim removed 6 bases at V and 15 bases at J, leaving 10 bases unmatched. This CDR3 spans 13 amino acids. CDR1 and CDR2 (germline): SNHLY, FYNNEI. CDR3 DNA: TGTGCCAGCAGGGGCCTAGCGGGAGGCCCCGTGTTCTTC. Protein: CASRGLAGGPVFF.

The chain employs TRBV3-1 (or the pseudogene TRBV3-2) and TRBJ2-7; D is possibly TRBD1 (6 bases). This CDR3 spans 15 amino acids. Germline V gene data show CDR1 as LGHDT and CDR2 as YNNKEL (reference sequence). Trimming removed 0 bases from V and 5 bases from J, with 14 bases in between. CDR3 in DNA: TGTGCCAGCAGCCAAGAGGTCTTTGGGGGCCACGAGCAGTACTTC. It codes for CASSQEVFGGHEQYF.

The rearrangement uses TRBV6-6 and TRBJ2-7; D not resolved. Trimming took 2 bases from V and 4 from J, leaving 18 bases between them. Germline CDR1 and CDR2: MNHNY and SVGAGI (reference sequence). The CDR3 has 16 residues. CDR3 sequence reads: CASSYPNAPGRYEQYF. The CDR3 DNA reads TGTGCCAGCAGTTACCCCAATGCCCCTGGCCGATACGAGCAGTACTTC.